This TCR beta chain is from a study of early T cells in non-severe SARS-CoV-2 infection. In the study overall: Unpaired chains resulted from sequencing bulk RNA of unsorted whole blood.

TCRdb reprocessed the 5' RACE reads via MiXCR and lists one record per CDR3 protein. The table shows some 96,000 distinct CDR3 sequences, with 9.5% to 12% occurring only once. Between the trimmed V and J ends, which lost 4 bases and 4 bases, there was a span of 13 bases. Germline V gives CDR1 LNHDA, CDR2 SQIVND (reference sequence). The CDR3 is 14 residues long. The material was whole blood, obtained at baseline. The V call is TRBV19, the J call TRBJ2-5; TRBD2 is a possible D gene (6 bases). This TCR was sampled from an adult who was a healthcare worker with PCR-confirmed SARS-CoV-2 infection or an uninfected control (not recorded which). This CDR3 is CASSNGRRGETQYF. As DNA, the CDR3 is TGTGCCAGTAGTAACGGGCGGAGGGGAGAGACCCAGTACTTC.